This record looks at one T cell receptor beta chain sequence and its context. Its antigen remains unidentified. This record belongs to a study of T cells after yellow fever vaccination. By 5'RACE template switching, TCR cDNA was produced, with a universal primer site and UMIs added in the process. Using its own MiXCR run on the 5' RACE reads, TCRdb lists one record per CDR3 protein. Of hundreds of thousands of distinct CDR3 sequences listed, 6.2% were seen once; the top ten hold about 15%. Findings of the study overall: Post-booster reappearance was seen for most primary-vaccination clones (around 96% CD4, around 88% CD8).

CDR1 and CDR2 from the germline V gene are SGDLS and YYNGEE. Trimming left V 4 bases short and J 6 bases short, with 12 bases between. The CDR3 has 13 residues. The receptor's source is a man aged 30 to 45 who received the YFV17D yellow fever vaccine. The chain joins TRBV9 to TRBJ2-3, with D tentatively TRBD2 (5 bases). The specimen was PBMCs, collected 5 days after the yellow fever booster vaccination. CDR3 in amino acids: CASSTTGSDTQYF. CDR3 sequence (DNA): TGTGCCAGCAGCACGACGGGATCGGATACGCAGTATTTT.